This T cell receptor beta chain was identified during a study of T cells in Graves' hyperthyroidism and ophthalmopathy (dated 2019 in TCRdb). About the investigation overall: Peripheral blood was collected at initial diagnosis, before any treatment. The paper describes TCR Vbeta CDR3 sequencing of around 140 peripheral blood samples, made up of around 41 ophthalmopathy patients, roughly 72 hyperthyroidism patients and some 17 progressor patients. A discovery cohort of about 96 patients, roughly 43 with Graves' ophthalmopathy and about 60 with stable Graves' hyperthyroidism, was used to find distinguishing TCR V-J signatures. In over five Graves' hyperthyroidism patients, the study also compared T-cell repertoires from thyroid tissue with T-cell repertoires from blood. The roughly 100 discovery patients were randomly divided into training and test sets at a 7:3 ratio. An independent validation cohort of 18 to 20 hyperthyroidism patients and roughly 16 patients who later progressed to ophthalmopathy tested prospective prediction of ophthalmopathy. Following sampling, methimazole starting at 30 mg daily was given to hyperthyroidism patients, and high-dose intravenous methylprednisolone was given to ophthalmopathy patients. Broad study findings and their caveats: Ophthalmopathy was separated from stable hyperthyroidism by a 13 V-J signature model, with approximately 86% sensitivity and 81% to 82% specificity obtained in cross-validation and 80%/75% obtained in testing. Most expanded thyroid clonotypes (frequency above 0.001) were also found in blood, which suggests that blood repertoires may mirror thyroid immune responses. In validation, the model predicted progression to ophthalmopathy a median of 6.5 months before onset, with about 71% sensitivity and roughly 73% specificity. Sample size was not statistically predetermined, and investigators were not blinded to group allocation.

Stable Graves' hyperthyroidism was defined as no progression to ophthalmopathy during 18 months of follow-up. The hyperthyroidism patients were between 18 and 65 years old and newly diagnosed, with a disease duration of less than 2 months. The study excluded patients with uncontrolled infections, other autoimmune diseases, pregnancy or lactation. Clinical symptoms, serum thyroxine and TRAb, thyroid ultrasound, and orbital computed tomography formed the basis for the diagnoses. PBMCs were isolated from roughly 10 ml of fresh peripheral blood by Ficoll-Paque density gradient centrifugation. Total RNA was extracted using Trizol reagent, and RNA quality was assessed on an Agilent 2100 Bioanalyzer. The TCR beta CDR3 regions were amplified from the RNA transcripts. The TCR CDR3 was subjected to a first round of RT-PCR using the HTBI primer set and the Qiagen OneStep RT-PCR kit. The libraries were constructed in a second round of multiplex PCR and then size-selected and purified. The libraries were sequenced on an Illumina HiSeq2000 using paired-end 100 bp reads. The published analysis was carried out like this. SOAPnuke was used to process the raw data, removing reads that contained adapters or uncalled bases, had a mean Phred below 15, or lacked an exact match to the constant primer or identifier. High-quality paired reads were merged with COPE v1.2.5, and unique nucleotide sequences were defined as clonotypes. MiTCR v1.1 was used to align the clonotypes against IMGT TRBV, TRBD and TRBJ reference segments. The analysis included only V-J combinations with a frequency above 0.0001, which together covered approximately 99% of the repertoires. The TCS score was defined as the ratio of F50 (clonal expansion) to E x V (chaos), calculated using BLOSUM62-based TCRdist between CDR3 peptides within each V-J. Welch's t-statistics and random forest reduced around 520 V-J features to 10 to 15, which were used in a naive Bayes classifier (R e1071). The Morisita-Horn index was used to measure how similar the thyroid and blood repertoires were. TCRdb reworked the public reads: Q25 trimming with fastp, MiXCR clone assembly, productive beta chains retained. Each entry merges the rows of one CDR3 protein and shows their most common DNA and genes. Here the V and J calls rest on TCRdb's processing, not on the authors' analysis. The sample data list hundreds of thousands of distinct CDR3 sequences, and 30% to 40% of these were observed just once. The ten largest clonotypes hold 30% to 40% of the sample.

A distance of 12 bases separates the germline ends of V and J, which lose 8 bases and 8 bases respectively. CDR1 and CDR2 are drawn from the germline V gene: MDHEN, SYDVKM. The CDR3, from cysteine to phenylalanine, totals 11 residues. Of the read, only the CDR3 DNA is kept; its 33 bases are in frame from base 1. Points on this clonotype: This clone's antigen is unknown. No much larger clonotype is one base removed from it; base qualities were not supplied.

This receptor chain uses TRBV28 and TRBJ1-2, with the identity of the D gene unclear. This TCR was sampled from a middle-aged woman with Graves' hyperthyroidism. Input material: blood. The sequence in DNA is TGTGCCAGCGTAGCGGCGGGAGGCTACACCTTC. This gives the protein CASVAAGGYTF.